A single sample is the source of the 26 T cell receptor beta chains below, sequenced in a study of monozygotic twins with inflammatory bowel disease. TCRdb reprocessed the 5' RACE reads and stores each CDR3 protein as one record, lacking DNA. The table lists some 170,000 distinct CDR3 sequences. The specimen was blood. The source is a human donor with ulcerative colitis or Crohn's disease, or a healthy co-twin of an affected twin (not recorded which).

The chain recombines TRBV5-1 with TRBJ1-2; TCRdb outputs TRBD1, but without DNA this stays unchecked. The CDR3 contains 14 residues. Germline V CDR1 and CDR2: SGHRS, YFSETQ. CDR3 sequence: CASSPPGDRYGYTF.

V usage is TRBV12-3 or TRBV12-4 and J usage is TRBJ1-5. The CDR3 runs 14 residues. CDR3 amino acids: CASRLGEGSQPQHF.

Here the CDR3 reads CASSLVGSRIATEKLFF. This rearrangement joins TRBV5-5 to TRBJ1-4. The germline CDR1 and CDR2 sequences are SGHKS and YYEKEE (reference sequence). This CDR3 spans 17 amino acids.

This rearrangement joins TRBV29-1 to TRBJ2-5; TCRdb outputs TRBD1, but without DNA this stays unchecked. Germline V gene lookup returns CDR1 SQVTM and CDR2 ANQGSEA. There are 12 residues in the CDR3. The CDR3: CSVGQKQETQYF.

J is TRBJ2-5 and V is TRBV24-1; without DNA, the TCRdb call of TRBD2 cannot be checked. This CDR3 contains 16 residues. The germline V gene has CDR1 KGHDR and CDR2 SFDVKD. The chain's CDR3 is CATSDRTSGNLETQYF.

V and J are TRBV7-2 and TRBJ2-2. The CDR3 consists of 15 residues. Per the germline V gene, CDR1 is SGHTA and CDR2 is FQGNSA. The CDR3 spells CASSLAGAYTGELFF.

The rearrangement joins TRBV11-2 to TRBJ1-4; there is no DNA to check the TCRdb D call of TRBD1. Per germline, CDR1 SGHAT and CDR2 FQNNGV. The CDR3 runs 18 residues. The CDR3 region is CASSSTPLDRASNEKLFF.

This chain connects TRBV6-1 to TRBJ2-4; TCRdb picks TRBD2, but there is no DNA to check that call. The CDR3 is 15 amino acids. CDR1 and CDR2 (germline): MNHNS, SASEGT. CDR3 protein: CASSRRETAKNIQYF.

The rearrangement links TRBV14 to TRBJ2-3; with no DNA, the TCRdb D assignment of TRBD1 cannot be verified. Looked up from germline, CDR1 is SGHDN and CDR2 is FVKESK. The CDR3 runs 17 residues. CDR3: CASSQVFSGDRADTQYF.

The chain joins TRBV5-1 to TRBJ2-7. Germline loops: CDR1 SGHRS, CDR2 YFSETQ. The CDR3 covers 15 residues. CDR3 protein: CASSLAAGATYEQYF.

V usage is TRBV18 and J usage is TRBJ1-5. This CDR3 is built from 13 residues. The germline V gene encodes CDR1 KGHSH and CDR2 LQKENI. CDR3: CASSPEVNQPQHF.

V gene TRBV29-1 combines with J gene TRBJ2-5; the TCRdb call, TRBD1, lacks DNA for checking. The CDR3 extends over 14 amino acids. Per the germline V gene, CDR1 is SQVTM and CDR2 is ANQGSEA. The CDR3 reads CSVGPKTGRETQYF.

This chain links TRBV29-1 with TRBJ2-1; TCRdb selects TRBD1, and the lack of DNA leaves this call unchecked. This CDR3 is 13 amino acids long. CDR1 and CDR2 (germline): SQVTM, ANQGSEA. The CDR3 spells CSGLQGDYNEQFF.

The rearrangement links TRBV5-1 to TRBJ1-1; TCRdb's D gene call, TRBD1, goes unchecked for lack of DNA. From germline, CDR1 is SGHRS and CDR2 YFSETQ. This CDR3 comprises 13 residues. This CDR3 reads CASSAGWSTEAFF.

The CDR3 reads CSVGDVAGELFF. V is TRBV29-1 and J is TRBJ2-2. The CDR3 is 12 residues long. From germline, CDR1 is SQVTM and CDR2 ANQGSEA.

The rearrangement joins TRBV5-5 to TRBJ2-3; the D call from TCRdb, TRBD2, cannot be confirmed without DNA. Germline CDR1 and CDR2: SGHKS and YYEKEE (reference sequence). The CDR3 is made up of 13 amino acids. The CDR3 loop reads CASSSDYPDTQYF.

The chain carries TRBV5-4 and TRBJ2-3; TCRdb returns TRBD2, unconfirmable since there is no DNA. The CDR3 covers 18 residues. Germline-derived CDR1 and CDR2 are SGHNT and YYREEE (reference sequence). The CDR3 spells CASSLETSGSPSTDTQYF. The full variable domain, with the rest looked up from reference TRBV5-4 and TRBJ2-3, is ETGVTQSPTHLIKTRGQQVTLRCSSQSGHNTVSWYQQALGQGPQFIFQYYREEENGRGNFPPRFSGLQFPNYSSELNVNALELDDSALYLCASSLETSGSPSTDTQYFGPGTRLTVL.

This chain uses TRBV20-1 with TRBJ2-7; TCRdb selects TRBD2, and the lack of DNA leaves this call unchecked. The CDR3 is 13 residues long. Per the germline V gene, CDR1 is DFQATT and CDR2 is SNEGSKA (reference sequence). CDR3 residues: CSAVAGSSYEQYF.

The chain couples TRBV10-3 to TRBJ1-5; checking the TCRdb D call of TRBD1 is not possible without DNA. Germline-derived CDR1 and CDR2 are ENHRY and SYGVKD. This CDR3 region has 15 residues. CDR3: CAISAGGASNQPQHF.

V and J are TRBV7-2 and TRBJ2-7; TCRdb lists TRBD1, though no DNA is available to test this call. Germline V lookup: CDR1 SGHTA, CDR2 FQGNSA. This CDR3 is built from 14 residues. The CDR3 protein is CASSPSSDRVKTGF.

This chain joins TRBV18 and TRBJ1-5. CDR1 and CDR2 (germline): KGHSH, LQKENI. The CDR3 contains 13 residues. CDR3 in amino acids: CASSPVPNQPQHF.

The chain combines TRBV6-1 with TRBJ2-1; TCRdb's D gene call, TRBD1, goes unchecked for lack of DNA. CDR1 and CDR2 from the germline V gene are MNHNS and SASEGT. The CDR3 is 14 amino acids. The CDR3 sequence is CASRILQGYNEQFF.

The chain uses TRBV29-1 and TRBJ2-5; the D call from TCRdb, TRBD2, cannot be confirmed without DNA. The CDR3 extends over 16 amino acids. The germline V gene has CDR1 SQVTM and CDR2 ANQGSEA. The CDR3 is CSVERGTSGRQETQYF.

The chain employs TRBV19 and TRBJ1-1. This CDR3 has 12 residues. Germline CDR1 and CDR2: LNHDA and SQIVND (reference sequence). The CDR3 loop reads CASRRGNTEAFF.

This sequence joins TRBV12-3 or TRBV12-4 and TRBJ2-1; the D call of TRBD2 rests on TCRdb alone, since no DNA is present to check it. The CDR3 consists of 14 residues. The CDR3 is CASSFGLAGAEQFF.

The rearrangement uses TRBV30 and TRBJ2-7. Germline assignment: CDR1 GTSNPN and CDR2 SVGIG (reference sequence). The CDR3 consists of 12 residues. This CDR3 is CAWSLSAYEQYF. The whole variable domain, filled in from reference TRBV30 and TRBJ2-7, reads SQTIHQWPATLVQPVGSPLSLECTVEGTSNPNLYWYRQAAGRGLQLLFYSVGIGQISSEVPQNLSASRPQDRQFILSSKKLLLSDSGFYLCAWSLSAYEQYFGPGTRLTVT.